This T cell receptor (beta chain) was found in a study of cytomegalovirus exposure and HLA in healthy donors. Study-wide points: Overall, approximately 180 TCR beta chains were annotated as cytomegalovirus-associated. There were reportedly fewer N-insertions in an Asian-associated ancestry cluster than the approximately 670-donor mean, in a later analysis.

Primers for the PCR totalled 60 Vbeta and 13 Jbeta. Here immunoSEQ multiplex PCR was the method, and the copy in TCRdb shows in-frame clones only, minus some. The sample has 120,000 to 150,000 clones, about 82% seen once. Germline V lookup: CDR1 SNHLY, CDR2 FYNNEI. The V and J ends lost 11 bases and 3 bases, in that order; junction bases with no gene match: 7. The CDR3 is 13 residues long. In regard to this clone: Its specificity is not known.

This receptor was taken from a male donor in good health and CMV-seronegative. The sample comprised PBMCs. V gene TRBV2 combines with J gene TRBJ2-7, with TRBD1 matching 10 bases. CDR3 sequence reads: CAGGQGSIYEQYF. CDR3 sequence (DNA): TGTGCCGGGGGACAGGGGTCAATCTACGAGCAGTACTTC.